Shown below are 18 T cell receptor beta chains from a single sample sequenced in a study of blood T cell repertoires in COVID-19. Method: immunoSEQ multiplex PCR; TCRdb's copy keeps in-frame clones and lacks some. The sample includes about 280,000 clones, approximately 85% seen only once; the top ten take approximately 5.1%. The sample comprised peripheral blood. The receptors stem from a man in his forties or fifties with active or convalescent COVID-19.

V gene TRBV9 combines with J gene TRBJ2-1; 9 nucleotides align to TRBD2. There are 16 residues in the CDR3. Trimming removed 4 bases from V and 6 bases from J; junction bases left unmatched: 11. CDR1 and CDR2 from the germline V gene are SGDLS and YYNGEE. The CDR3 DNA sequence: TGTGCCAGCAGCCCCAGCGGGAGGATGAGGGGCAATGAGCAGTTCTTC. Translation gives CASSPSGRMRGNEQFF. Together with reference TRBV9 and TRBJ2-1, the CDR3 gives the full variable domain: DSGVTQTPKHLITATGQRVTLRCSPRSGDLSVYWYQQSLDQGLQFLIQYYNGEERAKGNILERFSAQQFPDLHSELNLSSLELGDSALYFCASSPSGRMRGNEQFFGPGTRLTVL.

V is TRBV7-2 and J is TRBJ2-3; maybe TRBD2 (6 bases). Germline V gene sequence: CDR1 SGHTA, CDR2 FQGNSA. There are 17 residues in the CDR3. The ends were cut back, 6 bases at V and 0 bases at J, with 19 bases in the middle. The CDR3 is CASSLRPYGTSTDTQYF. The CDR3 DNA follows: TGTGCCAGCAGTCTTAGACCCTATGGGACTAGCACAGATACGCAGTATTTT.

The chain uses TRBV29-1 and TRBJ1-6; tentative D call: TRBD1 (6 bases). The V end was cut by 5 bases, the J end by 14 bases, with 16 bases between. The CDR3 loop spans 12 amino acids. The germline V gene encodes CDR1 SQVTM and CDR2 ANQGSEA. CDR3 sequence: CSVSGEGEALHF. The DNA of the CDR3 is TGCAGCGTTTCCGGGGAGGGGGAAGCCCTCCACTTT. Combining the CDR3 with reference TRBV29-1 and TRBJ1-6 gives the whole variable domain SAVISQKPSRDICQRGTSLTIQCQVDSQVTMMFWYRQQPGQSLTLIATANQGSEATYESGFVIDKFPISRPNLTFSTLTVSNMSPEDSSIYLCSVSGEGEALHFGNGTRLTVT.

The CDR3 coding sequence is TGTGCCAGCAGCAAAGGCACAGCCAACAATGAGCAGTTCTTC. It translates to CASSKGTANNEQFF. The chain links TRBV11-2 to TRBJ2-1; D unresolved. V was shortened by 5 bases and J by 5 bases, with 13 bases between the two germline ends. The CDR3 runs to 14 residues. Germline V gives CDR1 SGHAT, CDR2 FQNNGV.

The gene calls are TRBV5-1 and TRBJ1-2; possibly TRBD1 for D (5 bases). Germline lookup yields CDR1 SGHRS and CDR2 YFSETQ. V lost 5 bases and J 1 base, leaving 9 bases between the germline ends. The CDR3 consists of 13 residues. The CDR3 DNA reads as TGCGCCAGCAGACGCGACAGTAACTATGGCTACACCTTC. It translates to CASRRDSNYGYTF.

This clone has just one count. The chain recombines TRBV5-8 with TRBJ1-2; unclear D gene. Deletions cut 1 base from V and 4 bases from J, with 23 bases between. The CDR3 has 18 residues. CDR1 is SGHTS and CDR2 is YDEGEE in the germline V gene. This CDR3 is CASSLWEDALYNPYGYTF. The CDR3 DNA follows: TGTGCCAGCAGCTTGTGGGAGGACGCTCTATATAATCCCTATGGCTACACCTTC.

The V and J genes are TRBV9 and TRBJ2-3; no reliable D call. This CDR3 region has 16 residues. Germline V gene data show CDR1 as SGDLS and CDR2 as YYNGEE. Deletions cut 3 bases from V and 2 bases from J, with 16 bases between. The DNA of the CDR3 is TGTGCCAGCAGCGACGGGTTGGGTGGGTTCACAGATACGCAGTATTTT. It encodes CASSDGLGGFTDTQYF.

V usage is TRBV6-2 or TRBV6-3 and J usage is TRBJ2-5, with 8 bases fitting TRBD1. Germline V gene lookup returns CDR1 MNHEY and CDR2 SVGEGT. The CDR3 extends over 17 amino acids. With V trimmed by 2 bases and J by 3 bases, 11 bases remained unmatched. The CDR3 DNA is TGTGCCAGCAGTTACGGTTGGCAGGGGGCTCGGAAAGAGACCCAGTACTTC. Translating gives CASSYGWQGARKETQYF.

The chain recombines TRBV30 with TRBJ2-3; 7 bases are shared with TRBD2. The CDR3 is 14 amino acids. CDR1 GTSNPN and CDR2 SVGIG come from the germline V gene (reference sequence). CDR3 nucleotides: TGTGCTCTTAGAGCGGGATCGACCACAGATACGCAGTATTTT. Amino acid sequence: CALRAGSTTDTQYF.

This rearrangement joins TRBV29-1 to TRBJ2-1; 11 positions match TRBD2. This CDR3 contains 14 residues. Germline V gives CDR1 SQVTM, CDR2 ANQGSEA. V was pared by 5 bases and J by 5 bases, with 5 bases of the junction left unmatched. The CDR3 DNA follows: TGCAGCGTTCCGGGACTAGCGGTCCACAATGAGCAGTTCTTC. Translation gives CSVPGLAVHNEQFF.

Here the CDR3 DNA reads TGTGCCAGCAGTTTAATTCCGCAGAGGAAGAACACTGAAGCTTTCTTT. Translated: CASSLIPQRKNTEAFF. V gene TRBV27 combines with J gene TRBJ1-1; D not resolved. This CDR3 comprises 16 residues. V gave up 2 bases and J gave up 1 base, with 14 bases separating them. Looked up from germline, CDR1 is MNHEY and CDR2 is SMNVEV (reference sequence).

V is TRBV20-1 and J is TRBJ2-1; 8 bases are a match to TRBD2. The CDR3 runs to 16 residues. Germline-derived CDR1 and CDR2 are DFQATT and SNEGSKA (reference sequence). V lost 3 bases to trimming and J lost 2 bases; unmatched junction nucleotides: 9. CDR3: CSASIGVAGTYNEQFF. CDR3 bases: TGCAGTGCTAGTATCGGGGTAGCGGGGACCTACAATGAGCAGTTCTTC.

The rearrangement joins TRBV5-1 to TRBJ1-6, with 7 bases that match TRBD1. V lost 3 bases, J lost 6 bases, and 3 bases stayed unmatched. Germline CDR1 is SGHRS and CDR2 is YFSETQ. The CDR3 runs to 14 residues. The CDR3 here is CASSSGTVNSPLHF. DNA for the CDR3: TGCGCCAGCAGCTCCGGGACAGTTAATTCACCCCTCCACTTT.

In this sample, this clone turned up once. The rearrangement links TRBV7-9 to TRBJ2-7, with a tentative D call TRBD2 (6 bases). CDR3 size: 12 residues. V was clipped by 0 bases and J by 6 bases, with 6 bases between them. Per the germline V gene, CDR1 is SEHNR and CDR2 is FQNEAQ (reference sequence). Here the CDR3 reads CASSLAGGEQYF. CDR3 DNA: TGTGCCAGCAGCTTAGCGGGGGGCGAGCAGTACTTC.

The chain combines TRBV21-1 with TRBJ2-1; the D segment call TRBD2 is taken from the table without a DNA check. TRBV21-1 is classified as a pseudogene. The CDR3 covers 15 residues. CDR3 in DNA: TGTGCCAGCTTAGTCGCGGGAGATCGCGGGAATGAGCAGTTCTTC. It specifies CASLVAGDRGNEQFF.

The V gene is TRBV5-6, the J gene TRBJ2-5; TRBD1 aligns across 8 bases. V lost 0 bases and J lost 5; bases outside the gene matches: 6. CDR3 length: 15 residues. The germline gives CDR1 SGHDT, CDR2 YYEEEE. CDR3 protein: CASSLDPGGRETQYF. CDR3 sequence (DNA): TGTGCCAGCAGCTTGGACCCAGGGGGCAGGGAGACCCAGTACTTC.

The genes are TRBV2 and TRBJ2-1; D is possibly TRBD2 (5 bases). Germline values: CDR1 SNHLY, CDR2 FYNNEI. V lost 8 bases and J 1 base, leaving 9 bases between the germline ends. This CDR3 is built from 13 residues. The CDR3 DNA reads as TGTGCCAGCGGAGGAATTTCCTACAATGAGCAGTTCTTC. It codes for CASGGISYNEQFF.

The J gene is TRBJ1-1, the V gene TRBV2; D possibly corresponds to TRBD1 (5 bases). The CDR3 has 15 residues. CDR1 and CDR2 from the germline V gene are SNHLY and FYNNEI. Trimming cost V 9 bases and J 0 bases, with 17 bases left between them. The DNA for the CDR3 is TGTGCCAGGAACCAGGGCTTTACCATGAACACTGAAGCTTTCTTT. Its translation is CARNQGFTMNTEAFF. Complete variable domain (other parts from reference TRBV2 and TRBJ1-1): EPEVTQTPSHQVTQMGQEVILRCVPISNHLYFYWYRQILGQKVEFLVSFYNNEISEKSEIFDDQFSVERPDGSNFTLKIRSTKLEDSAMYFCARNQGFTMNTEAFFGQGTRLTVV.